This entry concerns a single T cell receptor beta chain. These data are taken from a study of T cell changes during pregnancy in multiple sclerosis. The CDR3 is 15 amino acids. J was trimmed by 5 bases and V by 2 bases; bases with no gene match: 5. The germline V gene has CDR1 MNHEY and CDR2 SMNVEV (reference sequence). Profiled with immunoSEQ multiplex PCR; TCRdb holds only in-frame clones, not every one. This table has some 130,000 clones, roughly 95% appearing once. This TCR was recovered from a female donor with multiple sclerosis, enrolled in a pregnancy study. Sequenced here: peripheral blood, sampled after pregnancy. This sequence joins TRBV27 and TRBJ1-5; 8 nucleotides match TRBD1. Here the CDR3 reads CASSLDRGRDQPQHF. As DNA, the CDR3 is TGTGCCAGCAGTTTAGACAGGGGAAGGGATCAGCCCCAGCATTTT.